A single sample is the source of the 5 T cell receptor beta chains below, sequenced in a study of shared clonotypes between healthy human individuals (TCRdb year 2020). The library was produced with the immunoSEQ multiplex PCR assay. As stored in TCRdb, this immuneACCESS dataset retains in-frame rearrangements with V and J assigned. A fraction of the clones does not appear; measured against another copy, unresolved V genes explain less than half of the discrepancy, and the remainder lacks a known reason. This sample lists 190,000 or so clones; around 63% were detected once. The ten most abundant clones make up over 9.5% of the sample. The specimen sequenced was memory CD4+ T cells sorted from blood. The sample's cell subset or site label is to be understood as: CD45RA-negative fraction. The receptors here all came from a man between 25 and 39 years old in good health.

V and J are TRBV5-4 and TRBJ2-2, with 9 bases identical to TRBD2. Germline assignment: CDR1 SGHNT and CDR2 YYREEE (reference sequence). The CDR3 totals 15 residues. The ends lost 4 bases at V and 6 bases at J; junction bases unmatched: 7. The CDR3 nucleotides read TGTGCCAGCAGCCGTAAGACTAGCGGAGCCGGGGAGCTGTTTTTT. Its protein product is CASSRKTSGAGELFF.

V gene TRBV30 combines with J gene TRBJ1-5; unclear D gene. The germline gives CDR1 GTSNPN, CDR2 SVGIG (reference sequence). V lost 0 bases, J lost 0 bases, and 15 bases lay in between. The CDR3 covers 17 residues. CDR3 residues: CAWSVGREPFSNQPQHF. Here the CDR3 DNA reads TGTGCCTGGAGTGTAGGCCGGGAGCCCTTTAGCAATCAGCCCCAGCATTTT.

On this clone: A far larger clone lies a single base away; this is likely a read error. This chain joins TRBV5-1 and TRBJ2-7, with D possibly being TRBD1 or TRBD2 (6 bases each). Trimming took off 4 bases at V and 4 bases at J, with 18 bases between the two ends. The germline V gene encodes CDR1 SGHRS and CDR2 YFSETQ. The length of the CDR3 is 15 residues. The CDR3 region is CASSQWGALSYEQYF. The DNA of the CDR3 is TGCGCCAGCAGCCAATGGGGGGCCCTCAGTTACGAGCAGTACTTC.

This rearrangement joins TRBV2 to TRBJ2-5, with D unclear. CDR1 and CDR2 from the germline V gene are SNHLY and FYNNEI. This CDR3 has 13 residues. In DNA form, the CDR3 reads TGTGCGGGATCGTTACAGTCCGAAGGGACCCAGTACTTC. Protein: CAGSLQSEGTQYF.

The V and J genes are TRBV2 and TRBJ2-3, with D hard to call. Looked up from germline, CDR1 is SNHLY and CDR2 is FYNNEI. This CDR3 has 12 amino acids. The V end lost 7 bases, the J end lost 3 bases, and 8 bases lay between the germline ends. The CDR3 coding sequence is TGTGCCAGCACGGCGGTAACAGATACGCAGTATTTT. This sequence encodes CASTAVTDTQYF.